The rows below give T cell receptor beta chains drawn from one sample of a study of blood T cell repertoires in COVID-19. Profiling relied on immunoSEQ multiplex PCR, and the TCRdb table lists in-frame clones only, not all of them. The table includes around 130,000 clones, about 86% detected once. The sample was peripheral blood. Receptor source: a woman in her fifties or sixties who had recovered from COVID-19. Both conserved end residues are part of each CDR3. Fields, in order: clone size, J gene, V gene, D gene, CDR3 protein, CDR3 DNA. The D gene is left open where the match is weak. Clone size is stated in some rows and not others, as once, few, many or a class when expanded.

>.|TRBJ2-5|TRBV6-1|.
CASSAGLRLQETQYF
TGTGCCAGCAGTGCAGGGCTCCGTTTACAAGAGACCCAGTACTTC
>.|TRBJ2-4|TRBV4-1|TRBD1
CASSHGDRVEDIQYF
TGCGCCAGCAGCCATGGGGACAGGGTAGAAGACATTCAGTACTTC
>once|TRBJ2-2|TRBV19|.
CASSLGRVRGELFF
TGTGCCAGTAGTCTAGGAAGAGTTCGAGGGGAGCTGTTTTTT
>.|TRBJ2-5|TRBV24-1|.
CATSPHGGQETQYF
TGTGCCACCTCTCCCCACGGGGGTCAAGAGACCCAGTACTTC
>.|TRBJ2-6|TRBV7-7|.
CASSPNFGGANVLTF
TGTGCCAGCAGCCCAAACTTTGGTGGGGCCAACGTCCTGACTTTC
>.|TRBJ2-2|TRBV7-9|TRBD1
CASSSPWAGGTGELFF
TGTGCCAGCAGCTCCCCATGGGCAGGGGGAACCGGGGAGCTGTTTTTT
>.|TRBJ2-2|TRBV7-3|TRBD1
CASSLGQGNRELFF
TGTGCCAGCAGCTTAGGACAGGGGAACCGGGAGCTGTTTTTT
>.|TRBJ2-7|TRBV18|TRBD1
CASSPLVGRGSDEQYF
TGTGCCAGCTCACCACTAGTGGGCAGGGGGTCCGACGAGCAGTACTTC
>.|TRBJ1-5|TRBV7-2|TRBD1
CASSPRHTGGFSNQPQHF
TGTGCCAGCAGCCCACGACATACAGGGGGATTTAGCAATCAGCCCCAGCATTTT
>.|TRBJ2-2|TRBV4-3|.
CASSRSGLPGGPNTGELFF
TGCGCCAGCAGCCGGAGCGGACTCCCCGGAGGACCGAACACCGGGGAGCTGTTTTTT
>.|TRBJ2-1|TRBV12-3/TRBV12-4|TRBD2
CASSLVRGGDVF
TGTGCCAGCAGTTTGGTCCGGGGGGGCGATGTCTTC
>.|TRBJ2-3|TRBV10-1|.
CASSVGGTADTQYF
TGCGCCAGCAGTGTTGGCGGCACCGCAGATACGCAGTATTTT
>.|TRBJ1-1|TRBV6-4|.
CASSADWNTEAFF
TGTGCCAGCAGTGCGGACTGGAACACTGAAGCTTTCTTT
>.|TRBJ1-2|TRBV9|TRBD1
CASSPSSLGGTDYGYTF
TGTGCCAGCAGCCCTAGTAGCTTGGGTGGGACAGATTATGGCTACACCTTC
>.|TRBJ1-6|TRBV19|.
CASSTWTTSPLHF
TGTGCCAGTAGTACCTGGACAACTTCACCCCTCCACTTT
>.|TRBJ1-5|TRBV6-5|.
CASIGGDLNQPQHF
TGTGCCAGCATCGGAGGGGATCTAAATCAGCCCCAGCATTTT
>.|TRBJ1-5|TRBV7-3|.
CASSLQGGQPQHF
TGTGCCAGCAGCTTACAGGGAGGTCAGCCCCAGCATTTT
>.|TRBJ1-5|TRBV4-1|.
CASSPLSNQPQHF
TGCGCCAGCAGCCCCCTAAGCAATCAGCCCCAGCATTTT
>.|TRBJ2-5|TRBV3-1/TRBV3-2|TRBD2
CASSQVWGGETQYF
TGTGCCAGCAGCCAAGTTTGGGGGGGAGAGACCCAGTACTTC